Each of the 13 T cell receptor beta chains below was sequenced from the same sample in a study of shared clonotypes between healthy human individuals. Cells designated naive CD8 were CD45RO-negative and were positively selected for CCR7, with terminally differentiated effector memory CD45RA+ cells excluded. TCRdb's table, derived via immunoSEQ multiplex PCR, lists solely in-frame clones and lacks some. This table has about 2,200,000 clones, around 93% appearing once. Sample: naive CD8+ T cells from PBMCs. The source is a man younger than 30 in good health. Some clones in this sample may be carry-over from other donors' samples.

About this clone: In the same sample, other DNA sequences code for this CDR3. The rearrangement joins TRBV7-9 to TRBJ2-7; D gene ambiguous. Per the germline V gene, CDR1 is SEHNR and CDR2 is FQNEAQ (reference sequence). V was clipped by 5 bases and J by 2 bases, with 10 bases between them. CDR3 length: 13 amino acids. This CDR3 reads CASSPGRAYEQYF. The CDR3 DNA follows: TGTGCCAGCAGCCCCGGACGAGCCTACGAGCAGTACTTC.

CDR3 in amino acids: CASCSGFSYEQYF. The CDR3 DNA is TGTGCCAGCTGTAGCGGCTTCTCCTACGAGCAGTACTTC. V usage is TRBV27 and J usage is TRBJ2-7; a possible D gene is TRBD2 (6 bases). The CDR3 spans 13 residues. V shed 8 bases and J shed 0 bases, with 11 bases lying between them. Germline V gene data show CDR1 as MNHEY and CDR2 as SMNVEV (reference sequence).

The chain is built from TRBV18 and TRBJ2-3, with 12 bases fitting TRBD2. The trim removed 6 bases at V and 1 base at J, leaving 11 bases unmatched. The CDR3 has 18 amino acids. Germline V gene data show CDR1 as KGHSH and CDR2 as LQKENI. The CDR3 region is CASSPRTSGNRGTDTQYF. CDR3 in DNA: TGTGCCAGCTCTCCCCGGACTAGCGGGAATCGAGGCACAGATACGCAGTATTTT.

The V and J genes are TRBV7-8 and TRBJ2-2; no firm D call. The CDR3 extends over 18 amino acids. CDR1 and CDR2 (germline): SGHVS, FQNEAQ. Trimming pared 1 base from V and 0 bases from J, leaving 15 bases between. CDR3 nucleotide sequence: TGTGCCAGCAGCTTAGGGTTGCCCGAACTCTCGAACACCGGGGAGCTGTTTTTT. Translated, it gives CASSLGLPELSNTGELFF.

The chain joins TRBV19 to TRBJ1-5; TRBD1 aligns across 7 bases. The CDR3 extends over 17 amino acids. CDR1 is LNHDA and CDR2 is SQIVND in the germline V gene (reference sequence). The V segment lost 5 bases and the J segment 1 base; nucleotides outside the gene matches: 11. Written as DNA, the CDR3 is TGTGCCAGTAGTTCACTGACAGGGCTGGGGAGCAATCAGCCCCAGCATTTT. It is translated as CASSSLTGLGSNQPQHF. The entire variable domain, with the rest obtained from reference TRBV19 and TRBJ1-5, is as follows: DGGITQSPKYLFRKEGQNVTLSCEQNLNHDAMYWYRQDPGQGLRLIYYSQIVNDFQKGDIAEGYSVSREKKESFPLTVTSAQKNPTAFYLCASSSLTGLGSNQPQHFGDGTRLSIL.

This sequence joins TRBV9 and TRBJ2-2; the match to TRBD2 covers 7 bases. The CDR3 runs to 16 residues. The trim removed 4 bases at V and 4 bases at J, leaving 10 bases unmatched. Germline V gives CDR1 SGDLS, CDR2 YYNGEE. The CDR3 sequence is CASSPREVAGTGELFF. CDR3 DNA: TGTGCCAGCAGCCCACGGGAGGTAGCCGGCACCGGGGAGCTGTTTTTT.

There are a few counts of this clone. The V call is TRBV6-4, the J call TRBJ1-1; no clear D. The CDR3 covers 11 residues. Germline CDR1 reads MRHNA; CDR2 reads SNTAGT. V lost 8 bases, J lost 5 bases, and 9 bases lay in between. CDR3 loop: CASRFGTEAFF. The CDR3 region has the DNA TGTGCCAGCCGATTTGGTACTGAAGCTTTCTTT.

CDR3 DNA sequence: TGTGCCAGCTCCGGGTTTAACTATGGCTACACCTTC. Its protein product is CASSGFNYGYTF. The chain is built from TRBV27 and TRBJ1-2; no firm D call. CDR3 length: 12 residues. CDR1 and CDR2 (germline): MNHEY, SMNVEV (reference sequence). V was pared by 8 bases and J by 1 base, with 8 bases between.

The chain links TRBV15 to TRBJ2-3; D possibly corresponds to TRBD2 (6 bases). The CDR3 has 12 residues. V was pared by 5 bases and J by 8 bases, with 11 bases between. Germline V gene lookup returns CDR1 LNHNV and CDR2 YYDKDF (reference sequence). CDR3 sequence reads: CATSGERVTQYF. The CDR3 nucleotides are TGTGCCACCAGCGGTGAGCGGGTTACGCAGTATTTT.

The CDR3 loop is CASSTVETGKKLFF. In DNA form, the CDR3 reads TGTGCCAGTAGCACGGTGGAGACAGGGAAGAAACTGTTTTTT. This chain joins TRBV19 and TRBJ1-4; the match to TRBD1 covers 7 bases. The germline V gene encodes CDR1 LNHDA and CDR2 SQIVND (reference sequence). This CDR3 comprises 14 residues. The trim removed 6 bases at V and 11 bases at J, leaving 12 bases unmatched.

On this clone: The identical CDR3 is also encoded by other nucleotide sequences in the sample. The chain joins TRBV27 to TRBJ1-5, with 9 bases identical to TRBD1. Germline CDR1 is MNHEY and CDR2 is SMNVEV (reference sequence). The CDR3 totals 13 residues. After removal of 9 bases from V and 4 bases from J, the junction contained 4 bases not matched to a gene. This chain's CDR3 is CASRTGVNQPQHF. CDR3 DNA sequence: TGTGCCAGTAGGACAGGGGTGAATCAGCCCCAGCATTTT.

The CDR3 here is CASSLRGRYYGYTF. CDR3 in DNA: TGTGCCAGCAGCCTCCGAGGGCGGTACTATGGCTACACCTTC. V is TRBV13 and J is TRBJ1-2; D gene uncertain. Per germline, CDR1 PRHDT and CDR2 FYEKMQ (reference sequence). CDR3 length equals 14 residues. Deletions cut 5 bases from V and 3 bases from J, with 13 bases between.

This chain links TRBV18 with TRBJ2-1, with D possibly being TRBD1 or TRBD2 (5 bases each). With 6 bases removed from V and 6 bases from J, the gap between germline ends came to 15 bases. This CDR3 has 14 amino acids. Looked up from germline, CDR1 is KGHSH and CDR2 is LQKENI. The CDR3 coding sequence is TGTGCCAGCTCCCCCACTGGGACGGTCAATGAGCAGTTCTTC. Translating gives CASSPTGTVNEQFF.